Reported below is one T cell receptor (beta chain). Its matching antigen is unknown. The sample belongs to a study of blood T cells in healthy people across ages. Next came a second PCR, run for roughly 6 to 11 cycles, which used a sample-barcoded 5' primer along with a J-beta primer mix. TCRdb ran MiXCR on the 5' RACE reads and lists one entry per CDR3 protein. In the table there are over 1.5 million distinct CDR3 sequences, around half of which are singletons. General study findings and limits: Any changes in expanded clonotypes were possibly confounded, as donor CMV status remained unknown.

The specimen was blood. The clonotype comes from a middle-aged woman in good health.

This chain's CDR3 is CASSLVDGTRRQFF. The CDR3 region has the DNA TGCGCCAGCAGCTTGGTGGACGGAACAAGGAGGCAGTTCTTC. The V gene is TRBV5-1, the J gene TRBJ2-1, with D unresolved. V was pared by 0 bases and J by 12 bases, with 16 bases between. Germline V lookup: CDR1 SGHRS, CDR2 YFSETQ. This CDR3 spans 14 amino acids.